These 7 T cell receptor beta chains were all obtained from the same sample, sequenced in a study of cytomegalovirus exposure and HLA in healthy donors (dated by TCRdb to about 2017). The library was obtained by the immunoSEQ multiplex PCR assay. Drawn from immuneACCESS, this table holds only the in-frame rearrangements with V and J called that TCRdb kept. Clones are partly lost; checked studies trace under half to an unresolved V gene and leave the rest unexplained. Counted in this sample were about 200,000 clones; 65% to 90% of them appeared once. 10% to 15% of the sample belongs to the ten largest clones. The specimen was PBMCs. These receptors were obtained from a woman in her twenties or thirties in good health and CMV-seropositive.

The chain uses TRBV5-1 and TRBJ2-2; D call uncertain. CDR1 and CDR2 from the germline V gene are SGHRS and YFSETQ. With 7 bases removed from V and 0 bases from J, the gap between germline ends came to 10 bases. CDR3 size: 14 residues. This CDR3 is CASGQKTNTGELFF. CDR3 bases: TGCGCCAGCGGCCAAAAAACGAACACCGGGGAGCTGTTTTTT.

V gene TRBV30 combines with J gene TRBJ1-2, with D possibly being TRBD1 (6 bases). Germline V gene sequence: CDR1 GTSNPN, CDR2 SVGIG (reference sequence). The germline V and J ends were trimmed by 0 bases and 4 bases, with 9 bases remaining between them. This CDR3 has 13 amino acids. CDR3: CAWSVGRGYGYTF. The CDR3 coding sequence is TGTGCCTGGAGTGTCGGCAGGGGCTATGGCTACACCTTC.

There are a few counts of this clone. The CDR3 nucleotides are TGTGCCAGCAGCCATCCGAACGGAGCCGAAGCTTTCTTT. Translation: CASSHPNGAEAFF. The chain joins TRBV16 to TRBJ1-1; no firm D call. Trimming pared 3 bases from V and 8 bases from J, leaving 13 bases between. The CDR3 contains 13 residues. Germline loops: CDR1 KGHSY, CDR2 FQNENV.

The V and J genes are TRBV28 and TRBJ2-7; D remains ambiguous. The V gene lost 6 bases and the J gene lost 6 bases, with 15 bases spanning the gap. The CDR3 runs 13 residues. Germline V gene lookup returns CDR1 MDHEN and CDR2 SYDVKM. The CDR3 DNA reads as TGTGCCAGCAGAGTTTCGCGGTCTTCCGAGCAGTACTTC. This translates into CASRVSRSSEQYF.

The genes are TRBV5-1 and TRBJ2-1, with D possibly being TRBD2 (5 bases). V was trimmed by 7 bases and J by 5 bases, leaving 16 bases between them. Germline V CDR1 and CDR2: SGHRS, YFSETQ. The CDR3 spans 14 residues. The CDR3 coding sequence is TGCGCCAGCCGACTGATGGGAGAAAACAATGAGCAGTTCTTC. Translated, it gives CASRLMGENNEQFF.

The V gene is TRBV5-1, the J gene TRBJ2-4, with 9 nucleotides matching TRBD1. V gave up 4 bases and J gave up 10 bases; unmatched junction bases: 9. The CDR3 contains 14 residues. The germline V gene has CDR1 SGHRS and CDR2 YFSETQ. CDR3 region: CASSPRDRVDIQYF. The CDR3 DNA reads TGCGCCAGCAGCCCCCGGGACAGGGTCGATATTCAGTACTTC.

The chain employs TRBV28 and TRBJ2-7; 9 nucleotides line up with TRBD2. The CDR3 contains 15 residues. V was clipped by 4 bases and J by 2 bases; unmatched bases: 6. Germline CDR1 MDHEN, CDR2 SYDVKM. In nucleotides, the CDR3 is TGTGCCAGCAGTTCCCCGACTAGCGGAACCTACGAGCAGTACTTC. Amino acid sequence: CASSSPTSGTYEQYF.